This TCR beta chain was recovered during a study of T cell changes during pregnancy in multiple sclerosis. V lost 5 bases and J lost 6; bases outside the gene matches: 11. In germline, CDR1 is LNHNV, CDR2 YYDKDF (reference sequence). The CDR3 is 15 amino acids. TCRdb's copy holds only in-frame clones and misses some; the assay was immunoSEQ multiplex PCR. The data show some 43,000 clones, almost 90% seen once. The chain recombines TRBV15 with TRBJ1-2; 8 positions agree with TRBD1. Sample: peripheral blood, taken in the first trimester of pregnancy. This receptor was taken from a female donor in good health, enrolled as a control in a pregnancy study. The CDR3 region is CATSGRTGTTDGYTF. CDR3 bases: TGTGCCACCAGCGGGCGGACAGGGACGACGGATGGCTACACCTTC.